The 30 T cell receptor beta chains presented below share a single source sample, sequenced in a study of shared clonotypes between healthy human individuals. The method was immunoSEQ multiplex PCR; TCRdb's version includes in-frame clones alone and lacks a portion of them. The sample holds 450,000 to 500,000 clones, 81% seen once. Sequencing was done on a sample of PBMCs. These receptors were collected from a woman between 35 and 50 years old in good health. Some clones in this sample may be carry-over from other donors' samples.

Points on this clone: It differs at one base from a far larger clone, so likely a read error. The sample carries other DNA sequences with the same CDR3. The chain combines TRBV30 with TRBJ1-6; D not resolved. CDR1 is GTSNPN, CDR2 SVGIG, per germline (reference sequence). CDR3 length: 14 residues. CDR3 sequence: CAWSVQRGSSPLHF. Written as DNA, the CDR3 is TGTGCCTGGAGTGTACAGCGGGGAAGCTCACCCCTCCACTTC.

There are a few counts of this clone. This chain links TRBV20-1 with TRBJ1-2; D remains unclear. Germline-derived CDR1 and CDR2 are DFQATT and SNEGSKA (reference sequence). V gave up 2 bases and J gave up 5 bases, with 6 bases separating them. The CDR3 runs to 11 residues. CDR3 in amino acids: CSARSAYGYTF. CDR3 in DNA: TGCAGTGCTAGATCAGCTTATGGCTACACCTTC.

With respect to this clone: This is likely an artifact of a read error, given a far larger clone one base away. The same CDR3 can be traced to other DNA sequences in this sample. The gene calls are TRBV7-9 and TRBJ2-7, with 7 bases fitting TRBD1. The germline V gene has CDR1 SEHNR and CDR2 FQNEAQ (reference sequence). The V and J ends lost 5 bases and 2 bases, in that order; junction bases with no gene match: 6. The CDR3 totals 14 residues. CDR3 coding DNA: TGTGCCAGCAGCAACGGGCAGGGGGCCTACGAGCAGTACTTC. This encodes CASSNGQGAYEQYF.

For this clone: A read error likely explains this, since a far larger clone differs by one base. This CDR3 is also generated by other DNA sequences in the sample. The rearrangement uses TRBV6-6 and TRBJ1-1; no definite D call. This CDR3 contains 14 residues. V lost 0 bases to trimming and J lost 0 bases, with 5 bases between them. Germline loops: CDR1 MNHNY, CDR2 SVGAGI (reference sequence). The CDR3 protein is CASSYSTLNTEAFF. The CDR3 bases are TGTGCCAGCAGTTACTCTACTCTGAACACTGAAGCTTTCTTT.

The V and J genes are TRBV20-1 and TRBJ2-5; D is possibly TRBD1 (5 bases). Trimming left V 5 bases short and J 5 bases short, with 9 bases between. The germline CDR1 and CDR2 sequences are DFQATT and SNEGSKA (reference sequence). The CDR3 has 11 residues. The CDR3 is CSAAHRETQYF. The CDR3 region has the DNA TGCAGTGCTGCCCACAGGGAGACCCAGTACTTC.

This chain connects TRBV6-1 to TRBJ1-2; TRBD1 aligns across 9 bases. The junction had 9 bases not matched to a gene; V was cut back by 5 bases and J by 8 bases. This CDR3 comprises 14 residues. Germline assignment: CDR1 MNHNS and CDR2 SASEGT. The CDR3 loop reads CASSQPGQGWGYTF. The CDR3 DNA reads TGTGCCAGCAGTCAGCCGGGACAGGGATGGGGCTACACCTTC.

This chain joins TRBV28 and TRBJ2-7, with unresolved D. This CDR3 has 12 residues. V was shortened by 4 bases and J by 3 bases, with 7 bases between the two germline ends. Germline assignment: CDR1 MDHEN and CDR2 SYDVKM. CDR3 sequence reads: CASSSKIYEQYF. CDR3 in DNA: TGTGCCAGCAGTTCAAAAATCTACGAGCAGTACTTC.

CDR3 nucleotides: TGTGCCTGGAGTGTACCGGGAAGCGGCAATCAGCCCCAGCATTTT. Its translation: CAWSVPGSGNQPQHF. The V gene is TRBV30, the J gene TRBJ1-5; D not resolved. Germline-derived CDR1 and CDR2 are GTSNPN and SVGIG (reference sequence). This CDR3 has 15 amino acids. V lost 0 bases and J lost 2, with 11 bases in between.

This chain joins TRBV5-1 and TRBJ1-4, with TRBD1 matching over 10 bases. Trimming took 4 bases from V and 5 from J; bases not matched to a gene: 2. The CDR3 length is 14 residues. Germline V CDR1 and CDR2: SGHRS, YFSETQ. The CDR3 sequence: CASSEGQGNEKLFF. The CDR3 nucleotides read TGCGCCAGCAGCGAGGGACAGGGGAATGAAAAACTGTTTTTT.

Concerning this clone itself: The likely explanation is a read error, given a far larger clone one base away. This sample includes further DNA sequences coding for the same CDR3. The chain carries TRBV5-8 and TRBJ2-5, with TRBD2 matching over 9 bases. Germline assignment: CDR1 SGHTS and CDR2 YDEGEE. CDR3 size: 12 residues. CDR3 sequence reads: CASSFRRGLAYF. The CDR3 DNA is TGTGCTAGCAGCTTCCGGAGGGGACTAGCTTACTTC. Full variable domain (missing parts from reference TRBV5-8 and TRBJ2-5): EAGVTQSPTHLIKTRGQQATLRCSPISGHTSVYWYQQALGLGLQFLLWYDEGEERNRGNFPPRFSGRQFPNYSSELNVNALELEDSALYLCASSFRRGLAYFGPGTRLLVL.

The table lists this clone with a few counts. A read error is likely here: a far larger clone is one base away. The CDR3 does not end in the conserved phenylalanine or tryptophan, so this is likely a read error. The V gene is TRBV10-3, the J gene TRBJ2-7, with D hard to call. In germline, CDR1 is ENHRY, CDR2 SYGVKD. The CDR3 spans 15 residues. Trimming removed 2 bases from V and 1 base from J, with 12 bases in between. CDR3 coding DNA: TGTGCCATCAGTGAGGGGCCTTCGTCGTCCTACGAGCAGTACTTA. Protein product: CAISEGPSSSYEQYL.

CDR3 residues: CASSSSGTAYEQYF. The CDR3 bases are TGTGCCAGCAGTTCTAGCGGGACCGCCTACGAGCAGTACTTC. The J gene is TRBJ2-7, the V gene TRBV27, with 9 bases fitting TRBD2. The CDR3 has 14 amino acids. Looked up from germline, CDR1 is MNHEY and CDR2 is SMNVEV (reference sequence). The junction had 3 bases not matched to a gene; V was cut back by 4 bases and J by 2 bases.

Ten or more counts support this clone. The sample contains more than one DNA sequence encoding this CDR3. The chain joins TRBV29-1 to TRBJ1-2, with TRBD1 as a possible D gene (5 bases). CDR3 length: 14 amino acids. V shed 3 bases and J shed 1 base, with 12 bases lying between them. Germline loops: CDR1 SQVTM, CDR2 ANQGSEA. The chain's CDR3 is CSVEDEGNNYGYTF. The CDR3 nucleotides read TGCAGCGTTGAGGATGAGGGGAATAACTATGGCTACACCTTC.

This chain links TRBV29-1 with TRBJ2-7, with unresolved D. V lost 6 bases, J lost 5 bases, and 17 bases lay in between. The length of the CDR3 is 13 residues. The germline gives CDR1 SQVTM, CDR2 ANQGSEA. The chain's CDR3 is CSVMTFTSDEQYF. CDR3 DNA: TGCAGCGTCATGACCTTTACGTCGGACGAGCAGTACTTC.

To note about this clone: This sequence is one base from a far larger clone and is likely a read error. The chain joins TRBV5-1 to TRBJ1-3; D gene ambiguous. The CDR3 has 15 amino acids. Looked up from germline, CDR1 is SGHRS and CDR2 is YFSETQ. The CDR3 sequence: CTSSLDGNSGNTIYF. The CDR3 DNA follows: TGCACCAGCAGCTTAGACGGAAACTCTGGAAACACCATATATTTT.

V usage is TRBV6-4 and J usage is TRBJ1-5, with D uncertain. The CDR3 consists of 16 residues. Deletions cut 3 bases from V and 4 bases from J, with 16 bases between. CDR1 is MRHNA and CDR2 is SNTAGT in the germline V gene. The chain's CDR3 is CASSECRRKENQPQHF. As DNA, the CDR3 is TGTGCCAGCAGTGAATGTCGGAGGAAGGAGAATCAGCCCCAGCATTTT.

This clone was found once. The rearrangement links TRBV27 to TRBJ2-3, with D unclear. This CDR3 region has 15 residues. Germline V gene sequence: CDR1 MNHEY, CDR2 SMNVEV (reference sequence). Trimming shortened V by 6 bases and J by 6 bases, and 19 bases separated the two germline ends. This CDR3 is CASSQTGIVADTQYF. The CDR3 DNA follows: TGTGCCAGCAGCCAAACTGGAATAGTTGCCGATACGCAGTATTTT.

Note on this clone: The same CDR3 can be traced to other DNA sequences in this sample. This chain uses TRBV28 with TRBJ1-2, with 9 bases identical to TRBD1. V lost 3 bases and J lost 4; bases outside the gene matches: 6. Germline CDR1 reads MDHEN; CDR2 reads SYDVKM. This CDR3 spans 15 amino acids. CDR3 residues: CASSFPGQGGYGYTF. CDR3 nucleotide sequence: TGTGCCAGCAGTTTTCCGGGACAGGGAGGCTATGGCTACACCTTC.

This sequence joins TRBV28 and TRBJ2-1, with 7 bases identical to TRBD1. The CDR3 loop spans 12 amino acids. Germline V gene data show CDR1 as MDHEN and CDR2 as SYDVKM. The V segment lost 5 bases and the J segment 7 bases; nucleotides outside the gene matches: 2. CDR3 loop: CASSVQGNEQFF. The CDR3, as DNA: TGTGCCAGCAGTGTACAGGGGAATGAGCAGTTCTTC.

The rearrangement joins TRBV7-9 to TRBJ2-5; maybe TRBD1 (6 bases). Germline-derived CDR1 and CDR2 are SEHNR and FQNEAQ (reference sequence). V lost 4 bases and J lost 0, with 9 bases in between. CDR3 length: 14 amino acids. The chain's CDR3 is CASSSGQHQETQYF. DNA of the CDR3: TGTGCCAGCAGCTCAGGACAGCACCAAGAGACCCAGTACTTC.

This chain links TRBV27 with TRBJ2-5; TRBD2 matches at 7 bases. This CDR3 is 17 amino acids long. V dropped 6 bases and J dropped 5; count of bases not matched to a gene: 18. Germline V gene lookup returns CDR1 MNHEY and CDR2 SMNVEV (reference sequence). CDR3 nucleotide sequence: TGTGCCAGCAGCATGAAGCGGGGAGGTAACTCAGGGGAGACCCAGTACTTC. Its protein is CASSMKRGGNSGETQYF.

In DNA form, the CDR3 reads TGTGCCAGCAGCTTGTCTCGGGACATTCAGTTCTTC. Translation gives CASSLSRDIQFF. The genes are TRBV7-9 and TRBJ2-1, with D maybe TRBD1 (6 bases). Looked up from germline, CDR1 is SEHNR and CDR2 is FQNEAQ (reference sequence). The CDR3 consists of 12 residues. V lost 3 bases to trimming and J lost 13 bases, with 13 bases between them.

This sequence joins TRBV28 and TRBJ2-5; 12 bases align to TRBD1. The V gene's germline CDR1 is MDHEN and CDR2 SYDVKM. The J segment lost 1 base and the V segment lost 5 bases, leaving 11 bases of the junction unmatched. The CDR3 runs to 18 residues. The CDR3 protein is CASSAGTGGPRSQETQYF. CDR3 nucleotides: TGTGCCAGCAGTGCAGGGACAGGGGGCCCACGATCCCAAGAGACCCAGTACTTC.

In its sample, this clone was seen many times. The chain carries TRBV29-1 and TRBJ1-1; 10 bases map to TRBD1. Germline V gene sequence: CDR1 SQVTM, CDR2 ANQGSEA. The CDR3 sequence is 14 residues long. Losses at the gene ends were 6 bases for V and 4 bases for J; bases not matched to a gene: 8. This chain's CDR3 is CSVQSRQGATEAFF. The CDR3 coding sequence is TGCAGCGTGCAAAGCCGACAGGGGGCCACTGAAGCTTTCTTT.

The chain recombines TRBV27 with TRBJ2-7; TRBD2 agrees at 10 bases. This CDR3 comprises 14 residues. Germline CDR1 and CDR2: MNHEY and SMNVEV (reference sequence). Trimming at V came to 10 bases and at J to 1 base, leaving 7 bases not matched to a gene. CDR3 residues: CATAGSGRSYEQYF. CDR3 DNA sequence: TGTGCCACCGCCGGTAGCGGGAGGTCCTACGAGCAGTACTTC.

The V gene is TRBV5-4, the J gene TRBJ2-3; 13 nucleotides line up with TRBD2. CDR3 size: 16 residues. Germline V gene lookup returns CDR1 SGHNT and CDR2 YYREEE (reference sequence). The trim removed 4 bases at V and 4 bases at J, leaving 6 bases unmatched. The CDR3 DNA follows: TGTGCCAGCAGCACGCGACTAGCGGGAGGTGCAGATACGCAGTATTTT. Amino acid sequence: CASSTRLAGGADTQYF.

The chain uses TRBV11-2 and TRBJ2-5, with 8 bases that match TRBD2. V was pared by 5 bases and J by 2 bases, with 4 bases of the junction left unmatched. The V gene's germline CDR1 is SGHAT and CDR2 FQNNGV. There are 14 residues in the CDR3. The CDR3 protein is CASSPGGSQETQYF. CDR3 in DNA: TGTGCCAGCAGCCCGGGGGGGTCGCAAGAGACCCAGTACTTC.

The J gene is TRBJ2-7, the V gene TRBV5-8, with TRBD2 matching over 8 bases. Germline V gives CDR1 SGHTS, CDR2 YDEGEE. The CDR3 loop spans 14 amino acids. With V trimmed by 4 bases and J by 6 bases, 9 bases remained unmatched. CDR3 coding DNA: TGTGCCAGCAGCGACAGCGGGAGCGTTGGCGAGCAGTACTTC. It codes for CASSDSGSVGEQYF. The full variable domain, its missing parts supplied by reference TRBV5-8 and TRBJ2-7, is EAGVTQSPTHLIKTRGQQATLRCSPISGHTSVYWYQQALGLGLQFLLWYDEGEERNRGNFPPRFSGRQFPNYSSELNVNALELEDSALYLCASSDSGSVGEQYFGPGTRLTVT.

The chain combines TRBV28 with TRBJ2-3; 10 bases fit TRBD2. CDR1 and CDR2 (germline): MDHEN, SYDVKM. CDR3 length equals 17 residues. Trimming removed 2 bases from V and 0 bases from J; junction bases left unmatched: 5. The CDR3 here is CASSLGLAGASTDTQYF. CDR3 DNA sequence: TGTGCCAGCAGTTTAGGGCTAGCGGGAGCTAGCACAGATACGCAGTATTTT.

The J gene is TRBJ2-7, the V gene TRBV2; D call uncertain. The J call may not be correct, given that the DNA end is closer to TRBJ2-5. Germline lookup yields CDR1 SNHLY and CDR2 FYNNEI. The CDR3 totals 12 residues. The CDR3 here is CASKSVQETQYF. CDR3 in DNA: TGTGCCAGCAAAAGCGTACAAGAGACCCAGTACTTC.